One sample yielded the 15 T cell receptor beta chains listed below, sequenced in a study of response to subunit inactivated influenza vaccine. Using its own MiXCR run on the RT-PCR reads, TCRdb lists one record per CDR3 protein. The repertoire consists of some 520,000 distinct CDR3 sequences, with about 15% occurring once and the leading ten covering around 3%. Sequences were derived from CD4+ T cells sorted from PBMCs, sampled about 24 months after vaccination. These receptors came from a man aged 45-69 years who received an inactivated influenza vaccine.

The sample holds many counts of this clonotype. The rearrangement joins TRBV20-1 to TRBJ2-3, with TRBD1 identical over 12 bases. The CDR3 is 16 amino acids. The junction had 9 bases not matched to a gene; V was cut back by 2 bases and J by 6 bases. Germline loops: CDR1 DFQATT, CDR2 SNEGSKA (reference sequence). The CDR3 here is CSARSNRDRGLDTQYF. The CDR3 bases are TGCAGTGCTAGATCAAACCGGGACAGGGGGCTTGATACGCAGTATTTT.

The CDR3 loop is CSATRDRVEEKLFF. CDR3 coding DNA: TGCAGTGCTACCCGGGACAGGGTAGAGGAAAAACTGTTTTTT. The rearrangement uses TRBV20-1 and TRBJ1-4; 9 bases fit TRBD1. This CDR3 region has 14 residues. Germline loops: CDR1 DFQATT, CDR2 SNEGSKA (reference sequence). Trimming took 4 bases from V and 8 from J; bases not matched to a gene: 8.

This chain uses TRBV6-1 with TRBJ1-5; D is ambiguous. TRBJ2-3 explains the end of the DNA better; the J call may be wrong. Germline V lookup: CDR1 MNHNS, CDR2 SASEGT. The CDR3 contains 13 residues. CDR3 nucleotide sequence: TGTGCCAGCGGGGTGAACAGCAATCAGCCCCAGTATTTT. Translating it yields CASGVNSNQPQYF.

This clonotype showed up just a few times. The chain employs TRBV2 and TRBJ2-3, with a weak D call TRBD2 (6 bases). The CDR3 extends over 14 amino acids. V shed 1 base and J shed 9 bases, with 14 bases lying between them. The germline CDR1 and CDR2 sequences are SNHLY and FYNNEI. The CDR3 DNA sequence: TGTGCCAGCAGTGAAGGGAGGGTCTCGGGAACGCAGTATTTT. Amino acid sequence: CASSEGRVSGTQYF.

This clonotype was seen more than once but under ten times. V is TRBV6-2 or TRBV6-3 and J is TRBJ1-2; D remains ambiguous. Germline V gene sequence: CDR1 MNHEY, CDR2 SVGEGT. The V end lost 0 bases, the J end lost 6 bases, and 11 bases lay between the germline ends. The CDR3 is 14 residues long. CDR3 loop: CASSYSRQSHGYTF. CDR3 DNA: TGTGCCAGCAGTTACTCGAGGCAGAGCCATGGCTACACCTTC.

The rearrangement links TRBV28 to TRBJ2-3; no clear D. CDR1 is MDHEN, CDR2 SYDVKM, per germline. V shed 3 bases and J shed 5 bases, with 12 bases lying between them. This CDR3 has 14 amino acids. This CDR3 reads CASSFPGLRDTQYF. CDR3 in DNA: TGTGCCAGCAGTTTTCCCGGGCTGAGAGATACGCAGTATTTT.

This clonotype was found a few times. The V gene is TRBV5-1, the J gene TRBJ2-2; D is possibly TRBD1 or TRBD2 (5 bases each). CDR1 is SGHRS and CDR2 is YFSETQ in the germline V gene. The length of the CDR3 is 16 residues. V gave up 0 bases and J gave up 2 bases, with 11 bases separating them. CDR3 residues: CASSLAGATNTGELFF. In DNA, the CDR3 is TGCGCCAGCAGCTTGGCCGGGGCAACAAACACCGGGGAGCTGTTTTTT. The variable domain in full, with the rest retrieved from reference TRBV5-1 and TRBJ2-2, is KAGVTQTPRYLIKTRGQQVTLSCSPISGHRSVSWYQQTPGQGLQFLFEYFSETQRNKGNFPGRFSGRQFSNSRSEMNVSTLELGDSALYLCASSLAGATNTGELFFGEGSRLTVL.

V gene TRBV11-1 combines with J gene TRBJ2-1, with 7 nucleotides matching TRBD2. Germline CDR1 SGHAT, CDR2 FQDESV (reference sequence). The ends lost 5 bases at V and 2 bases at J; junction bases unmatched: 9. The CDR3 loop spans 16 amino acids. This chain's CDR3 is CASSNKAGLAYNEQFF. DNA of the CDR3: TGTGCCAGCAGCAATAAAGCGGGACTTGCCTACAATGAGCAGTTCTTC.

This chain joins TRBV5-1 and TRBJ2-6; D is ambiguous. V was trimmed by 0 bases and J by 4 bases, leaving 11 bases between them. This CDR3 has 16 amino acids. Germline lookup yields CDR1 SGHRS and CDR2 YFSETQ. CDR3 sequence reads: CASSLVSAVGANVLTF. The CDR3 region has the DNA TGCGCCAGCAGCTTGGTATCTGCAGTGGGGGCCAACGTCCTGACTTTC.

Comments on this clonotype: This sequence may be a read error, since a much larger clone differs from it by one base. CDR3 loop: CASSHTRGTDTQYF. CDR3 in DNA: TGTGCCAGCAGTCATACCAGAGGTACAGATACGCAGTATTTT. This chain uses TRBV12-3 or TRBV12-4 with TRBJ2-3; the D is unclear. The V end was cut by 5 bases, the J end by 3 bases, with 12 bases between. This CDR3 has 14 residues.

This clonotype was picked up a small number of times. CDR3: CATSRDYQETQYF. The CDR3 DNA sequence: TGTGCCACCAGCAGAGACTACCAAGAGACCCAGTACTTC. The chain links TRBV15 to TRBJ2-5; D uncertain. CDR1 and CDR2 (germline): LNHNV, YYDKDF (reference sequence). V was pared by 0 bases and J by 0 bases, with 2 bases between. This CDR3 has 13 amino acids.

This rearrangement joins TRBV19 to TRBJ2-3; D perhaps matches TRBD2 (5 bases). The V and J ends lost 1 base and 3 bases respectively, with 11 bases between them. Germline CDR1 and CDR2: LNHDA and SQIVND (reference sequence). The CDR3 runs to 15 residues. This CDR3 reads CASSIGGLLTDTQYF. The CDR3 bases are TGTGCCAGTAGTATAGGAGGACTCCTAACAGATACGCAGTATTTT.

This clonotype was detected ten times or more. Germline and junction disagree at one end, which may indicate a read error. This chain uses TRBV5-1 with TRBJ1-3; D is unresolved. The germline gives CDR1 SGHRS, CDR2 YFSETQ. The CDR3 is 13 amino acids. DNA of the CDR3: TGTGCCAGCAGTTGGGGCTCTGGAAACACCATATATTTT. Translating gives CASSWGSGNTIYF.

The rearrangement links TRBV7-3 to TRBJ2-2; perhaps TRBD1 as D (5 bases). CDR1 is SGHTA, CDR2 FQGTGA, per germline. Trimming shortened V by 5 bases and J by 4 bases, and 11 bases separated the two germline ends. The CDR3 totals 14 residues. The CDR3 sequence: CASSPGFSTGELFF. Written as DNA, the CDR3 is TGTGCCAGCAGCCCAGGGTTTAGCACCGGGGAGCTGTTTTTT.

The J gene is TRBJ1-4, the V gene TRBV4-3; D is unresolved. V lost 0 bases, J lost 8 bases, and 19 bases lay in between. Germline V gene sequence: CDR1 LGHNA, CDR2 YSLEER. The CDR3 is made up of 17 amino acids. CDR3 sequence reads: CASSQDFIARGGEKLFF. As DNA, the CDR3 is TGCGCCAGCAGCCAAGATTTTATAGCCAGAGGAGGGGAAAAACTGTTTTTT.